Below are 32 T cell receptor beta chains sequenced from a single sample in a study of blood T cell repertoires in COVID-19. The repertoire was sequenced with immunoSEQ multiplex PCR; TCRdb's copy has only in-frame clones and lacks some. The sample lists around 160,000 clones; roughly 93% were seen once. The sequenced material came from peripheral blood. The source is a man younger than 35 with acute or convalescent COVID-19.

The chain is built from TRBV19 and TRBJ1-1; D possibly corresponds to TRBD1 (6 bases). V gave up 8 bases and J gave up 0 bases, with 13 bases separating them. Germline V CDR1 and CDR2: LNHDA, SQIVND (reference sequence). CDR3 length: 14 residues. The CDR3 coding sequence is TGTGCCAGTTACAGGGACCTTATGAACACTGAAGCTTTCTTT. It encodes CASYRDLMNTEAFF.

The chain links TRBV27 to TRBJ1-1, with TRBD1 matching 8 bases. J was trimmed by 4 bases and V by 8 bases; bases with no gene match: 12. CDR3 size: 15 residues. Germline lookup yields CDR1 MNHEY and CDR2 SMNVEV (reference sequence). As DNA, the CDR3 is TGTGCCAGCGGAAACCCGGGCAGGGGGCTCACTGAAGCTTTCTTT. This encodes CASGNPGRGLTEAFF.

The CDR3 DNA reads as TGCGCCAGCACGCTAACAGGGGCTGGAAACACCATATATTTT. This gives the protein CASTLTGAGNTIYF. This chain joins TRBV5-1 and TRBJ1-3; 7 nucleotides agree with TRBD1. The J segment lost 2 bases and the V segment lost 6 bases, leaving 5 bases of the junction unmatched. Looked up from germline, CDR1 is SGHRS and CDR2 is YFSETQ. This CDR3 has 14 residues. Full variable domain (missing parts from reference TRBV5-1 and TRBJ1-3): KAGVTQTPRYLIKTRGQQVTLSCSPISGHRSVSWYQQTPGQGLQFLFEYFSETQRNKGNFPGRFSGRQFSNSRSEMNVSTLELGDSALYLCASTLTGAGNTIYFGEGSWLTVV.

This chain connects TRBV6-6 to TRBJ1-1; the match to TRBD1 covers 8 bases. The CDR3 covers 16 residues. Per the germline V gene, CDR1 is MNHNY and CDR2 is SVGAGI (reference sequence). V dropped 4 bases and J dropped 5; count of bases not matched to a gene: 12. The CDR3, as DNA: TGTGCCAGCAGTTCACACACTATGACAGGGGAGACTGAAGCTTTCTTT. It is translated as CASSSHTMTGETEAFF.

V and J are TRBV9 and TRBJ1-2, with D tentatively TRBD1 (6 bases). Germline assignment: CDR1 SGDLS and CDR2 YYNGEE. The V end lost 3 bases, the J end lost 7 bases, and 16 bases lay between the germline ends. The CDR3 has 14 residues. The CDR3, as DNA: TGTGCCAGCAGCGCAACCATACAGGGATCTGGCTACACCTTC. Translation gives CASSATIQGSGYTF.

The chain carries TRBV7-6 and TRBJ2-5; D is undetermined. Germline CDR1 and CDR2: SGHVS and FNYEAQ. The CDR3 spans 15 residues. V was pared by 4 bases and J by 7 bases, with 19 bases between. The CDR3 coding sequence is TGTGCCAGCAGCTCCTCTACCGTGGGCAGAACGACCCAGTACTTC. Encoded protein: CASSSSTVGRTTQYF.

This chain connects TRBV19 to TRBJ2-1; no firm D call. There are 15 residues in the CDR3. Germline CDR1 is LNHDA and CDR2 is SQIVND (reference sequence). The V end was cut by 2 bases, the J end by 0 bases, with 8 bases between. The CDR3 reads CASSIQLSSYNEQFF. CDR3 coding DNA: TGTGCCAGTAGTATACAATTGAGCTCCTACAATGAGCAGTTCTTC.

The CDR3 loop is CASRPSRGTRGPEAFF. The CDR3 bases are TGTGCCAGCCGACCTTCGCGTGGGACACGGGGCCCTGAAGCTTTCTTT. The chain employs TRBV3-1 (or the pseudogene TRBV3-2) and TRBJ1-1, with D possibly TRBD1 on 6 matching bases. CDR1 and CDR2 from the germline V gene are LGHDT and YNNKEL (reference sequence). The ends were cut back, 8 bases at V and 6 bases at J, with 25 bases in the middle. The CDR3 runs to 16 residues.

V and J are TRBV6-5 and TRBJ1-6; no reliable D call. Germline V gene lookup returns CDR1 MNHEY and CDR2 SVGAGI. V gave up 10 bases and J gave up 1 base, with 11 bases separating them. This CDR3 has 14 amino acids. CDR3 nucleotides: TGTGCCACTGACCAGGATTCCTATAATTCACCCCTCCACTTT. It encodes CATDQDSYNSPLHF.

V gene TRBV2 combines with J gene TRBJ2-1; D perhaps matches TRBD2 (5 bases). The length of the CDR3 is 14 residues. CDR1 and CDR2 (germline): SNHLY, FYNNEI. V lost 6 bases and J lost 4, with 13 bases in between. Here the CDR3 DNA reads TGTGCCAGCAGCCGAGAGGGAGCGTACAATGAGCAGTTCTTC. Amino acid sequence: CASSREGAYNEQFF.

Worth noting for this clone: At the DNA level, this CDR3 is encoded by other sequences in the same sample as well. CDR3 sequence reads: CASSEGQGGYGYTF. CDR3 in DNA: TGTGCCAGCAGTGAAGGTCAGGGAGGGTATGGCTACACCTTC. V is TRBV2 and J is TRBJ1-2, with D perhaps matching TRBD1 (5 bases). Trimming stripped 1 base from V and 5 bases from J, with 11 bases between. Germline CDR1 reads SNHLY; CDR2 reads FYNNEI. This CDR3 spans 14 amino acids.

This chain joins TRBV1 and TRBJ1-2. TRBV1 is an annotated pseudogene. The CDR3 totals 15 residues. CDR3 sequence reads: CTSSHFGSMPYGYTF. CDR3 nucleotides: TGCACCAGCAGCCATTTCGGGAGCATGCCCTATGGCTACACCTTC.

The chain recombines TRBV4-1 with TRBJ2-3; 10 bases match TRBD2. Germline-derived CDR1 and CDR2 are MGHRA and YSYEKL. This CDR3 spans 21 amino acids. V lost 0 bases, J lost 6 bases, and 21 bases stayed unmatched. CDR3: CASSQEAGELSGRAFADTQYF. For the CDR3, the DNA is TGCGCCAGCAGCCAAGAGGCAGGGGAATTGAGCGGGAGGGCCTTCGCGGATACGCAGTATTTT.

This chain uses TRBV6-6 with TRBJ1-6, with 11 bases matching TRBD1. Germline V CDR1 and CDR2: MNHNY, SVGAGI (reference sequence). The V gene end was trimmed by 2 bases and the J gene end by 12 bases; junction bases not matched to a gene: 9. The CDR3 has 16 amino acids. CDR3 DNA sequence: TGTGCCAGCAGTTACCCTTCAGGACAGGGGGCAGGACCCCTCCACTTT. Amino acids: CASSYPSGQGAGPLHF.

The V call is TRBV3-1 (or the pseudogene TRBV3-2), the J call TRBJ1-1; tentatively, D is TRBD1 (6 bases). CDR3 size: 14 residues. Trimming stripped 3 bases from V and 1 base from J, with 9 bases between. Per the germline V gene, CDR1 is LGHDT and CDR2 is YNNKEL (reference sequence). The CDR3 reads CASSHTGPNTEAFF. In nucleotides, the CDR3 is TGTGCCAGCAGCCATACAGGGCCGAACACTGAAGCTTTCTTT.

The chain carries TRBV28 and TRBJ1-2, with 9 bases that match TRBD1. J lost 5 bases, V lost 4 bases, and 2 bases had no gene match. Germline-derived CDR1 and CDR2 are MDHEN and SYDVKM. The CDR3 runs 13 residues. The CDR3 is CASSSDRGYGYTF. The DNA of the CDR3 is TGTGCCAGCAGTTCGGACAGGGGTTATGGCTACACCTTC.

This chain joins TRBV5-1 and TRBJ2-2; 9 positions agree with TRBD1. Germline values: CDR1 SGHRS, CDR2 YFSETQ. This CDR3 has 15 amino acids. V shed 2 bases, J shed 4 bases, and the junction held 3 bases outside the gene matches. CDR3 sequence: CASSLRQGGTGELFF. The CDR3 region has the DNA TGCGCCAGCAGCTTAAGACAGGGGGGCACCGGGGAGCTGTTTTTT.

This chain uses TRBV4-1 with TRBJ1-1; perhaps TRBD1 as D (6 bases). Trimming cost V 1 base and J 7 bases, with 13 bases left between them. CDR3 length equals 14 residues. Germline V CDR1 and CDR2: MGHRA, YSYEKL. In nucleotides, the CDR3 is TGCGCCAGCAGCCAAGGTACAGGGTATAATGAAGCTTTCTTT. As protein: CASSQGTGYNEAFF.

The rearrangement links TRBV7-8 to TRBJ2-7; D may be TRBD1 (6 bases). Trimming shortened V by 6 bases and J by 2 bases, and 11 bases separated the two germline ends. This CDR3 is built from 13 residues. Germline CDR1 SGHVS, CDR2 FQNEAQ. The CDR3 DNA is TGTGCCAGCAGTGACAGGTCCGCCTACGAGCAGTACTTC. It is translated as CASSDRSAYEQYF.

The chain recombines TRBV28 with TRBJ1-2; a weak D match, TRBD1 (5 bases). There are 13 residues in the CDR3. Per germline, CDR1 MDHEN and CDR2 SYDVKM. V dropped 2 bases and J dropped 4 bases, with 8 bases sitting between them. CDR3 loop: CASSLDDSYGYTF. CDR3 bases: TGTGCCAGCAGTTTAGACGACAGCTATGGCTACACCTTC.

V is TRBV18 and J is TRBJ2-4, with a tentative D call TRBD2 (6 bases). Trimming stripped 3 bases from V and 9 bases from J, with 9 bases between. In germline, CDR1 is KGHSH, CDR2 LQKENI. CDR3 length equals 12 residues. CDR3 DNA: TGTGCCAGCTCACCGGAGGGGAGCATTCAGTACTTC. Encoded protein: CASSPEGSIQYF.

The chain carries TRBV6-4 and TRBJ2-1; a weak D match, TRBD2 (6 bases). V was shortened by 0 bases and J by 13 bases, with 13 bases between the two germline ends. This CDR3 has 13 amino acids. Germline V gives CDR1 MRHNA, CDR2 SNTAGT. CDR3 in DNA: TGTGCCAGCAGTGACTCGGAGGGCAGCCCCCAGTTCTTC. Translation: CASSDSEGSPQFF.

J is TRBJ2-2 and V is TRBV5-1, with D tentatively TRBD2 (5 bases). CDR1 and CDR2 (germline): SGHRS, YFSETQ. The CDR3 loop spans 13 amino acids. Deletions cut 7 bases from V and 4 bases from J, with 11 bases between. For the CDR3, the DNA is TGCGCCAGCTCCCGGGGTCTCACCGGGGAGCTGTTTTTT. Translated: CASSRGLTGELFF.

A single count supports this clone. The chain links TRBV6-2 or TRBV6-3 to TRBJ2-2; 9 nucleotides line up with TRBD1. Germline V gene lookup returns CDR1 MNHEY and CDR2 SVGEGT. Unmatched junction bases numbered 18, after V lost 0 bases and J lost 4 bases. This CDR3 comprises 21 residues. The CDR3 spells CASSYSRGSAGTGGFTGELFF. The DNA for the CDR3 is TGTGCCAGCAGTTACTCGAGGGGTTCGGCAGGAACAGGGGGCTTCACCGGGGAGCTGTTTTTT.

Concerning this clone: In the same sample, other DNA sequences code for this CDR3. The chain recombines TRBV19 with TRBJ1-5; D uncertain. Trimming removed 1 base at V and 7 bases at J, with 5 bases between. The germline V gene encodes CDR1 LNHDA and CDR2 SQIVND (reference sequence). This CDR3 comprises 12 residues. As DNA, the CDR3 is TGTGCCAGTAGTATAGGAGGACAGCCCCAGCATTTT. Protein product: CASSIGGQPQHF.

This sequence joins TRBV19 and TRBJ1-1; D unclear. Germline values: CDR1 LNHDA, CDR2 SQIVND (reference sequence). The CDR3 consists of 11 residues. The ends were cut back, 0 bases at V and 11 bases at J, with 7 bases in the middle. CDR3 loop: CASSIDYRAFF. The CDR3 DNA sequence: TGTGCCAGTAGTATAGATTATCGGGCTTTCTTT.

This clone appeared a single time. The V and J genes are TRBV12-5 and TRBJ1-1; TRBD1 agrees at 7 bases. Germline CDR1 is LGHNT and CDR2 is FRNRAP. The CDR3 covers 16 residues. Trimming removed 1 base from V and 1 base from J; junction bases left unmatched: 6. The CDR3, as DNA: TGTGCTAGTGGTTTGGACCCGGGACAGAGGAACACTGAAGCTTTCTTT. Translated: CASGLDPGQRNTEAFF.

The rearrangement links TRBV29-1 to TRBJ2-5; TRBD1 matches 7 bases. J lost 4 bases, V lost 8 bases, and 7 bases had no gene match. The CDR3 spans 12 residues. Germline lookup yields CDR1 SQVTM and CDR2 ANQGSEA. The CDR3 reads CSTRQGSETQYF. The CDR3 DNA follows: TGCAGCACGCGACAGGGCTCAGAGACCCAGTACTTC.

V is TRBV5-4 and J is TRBJ2-7, with 7 bases fitting TRBD1. The CDR3 sequence is 15 residues long. Germline V lookup: CDR1 SGHNT, CDR2 YYREEE (reference sequence). Losses at the gene ends were 0 bases for V and 2 bases for J; bases not matched to a gene: 5. The chain's CDR3 is CASSLAQTGTYEQYF. DNA for the CDR3: TGTGCCAGCAGCTTGGCCCAGACAGGGACCTACGAGCAGTACTTC.

The V gene is TRBV5-1, the J gene TRBJ1-1, with 8 bases fitting TRBD1. The CDR3 is made up of 16 amino acids. With 4 bases clipped from V and 0 bases from J, the junction kept 8 bases outside the gene matches. CDR1 and CDR2 from the germline V gene are SGHRS and YFSETQ. CDR3 protein: CASSNDRGAVNTEAFF. The CDR3 region has the DNA TGCGCCAGCAGCAACGACAGGGGTGCGGTGAACACTGAAGCTTTCTTT.

The rearrangement links TRBV10-2 to TRBJ1-5; D gene uncertain. Germline CDR1 is WSHSY and CDR2 is SAAADI. With 3 bases removed from V and 5 bases from J, the gap between germline ends came to 11 bases. The CDR3 has 14 amino acids. CDR3 sequence (DNA): TGCGCCAGCAGTGACAGCATGGCGGATCAGCCCCAGCATTTT. Amino acid sequence: CASSDSMADQPQHF.

This chain joins TRBV29-1 and TRBJ1-1; 8 bases map to TRBD1. CDR3 length: 17 amino acids. After removal of 5 bases from V and 4 bases from J, the junction contained 18 bases not matched to a gene. Per the germline V gene, CDR1 is SQVTM and CDR2 is ANQGSEA. The CDR3 nucleotides read TGCAGCGTTCAGGGGGGGGACAGGCCCAGGAGGGCCACTGAAGCTTTCTTT. Protein product: CSVQGGDRPRRATEAFF.